A selection of T cell receptor beta chains follows, all from one sample in a study of cytomegalovirus exposure and HLA in healthy donors. The repertoire was sequenced with immunoSEQ multiplex PCR; TCRdb's copy has only in-frame clones and lacks some. This sample yields approximately 150,000 clones, of which around 65% are seen a single time; 6% to 8% belongs to the top ten. Input material: PBMCs. The receptors come from a woman aged 55-69 years in good health and CMV-seronegative. The CDR3 runs from the conserved cysteine through the conserved F or W. The order of the fields is D gene, clone size, V gene, J gene, CDR3 length, CDR3 DNA, CDR3 protein. D genes are given only for firm matches. The listing skips clone size in some rows; elsewhere it reads once, few, many or a size class.

d_gene: NA
abundance: NA
v_gene: TRBV5-4
j_gene: TRBJ1-6
len: 14
CDR3nt: TGTGCCAGCAGCTTGGCGGGGGTTGGCTCACCCCTCCACTTT
CDR3aa: CASSLAGVGSPLHF

d_gene: TRBD1
abundance: NA
v_gene: TRBV19
j_gene: TRBJ2-7
len: 17
CDR3nt: TGTGCCAGTAGTATAGCCCCCTCGGGACAGGGGCGCCACGAGCAGTACTTC
CDR3aa: CASSIAPSGQGRHEQYF

d_gene: TRBD1
abundance: NA
v_gene: TRBV4-1
j_gene: TRBJ2-7
len: 16
CDR3nt: TGCGCCAGCAGCCAAGACGGGACAGGGGGCATTAACGAGCAGTACTTC
CDR3aa: CASSQDGTGGINEQYF

d_gene: NA
abundance: NA
v_gene: TRBV7-9
j_gene: TRBJ1-5
len: 15
CDR3nt: TGTGCCAGCAGCTTAGGGGCAGATAGCAATCAGCCCCAGCATTTT
CDR3aa: CASSLGADSNQPQHF

d_gene: TRBD2
abundance: NA
v_gene: TRBV13
j_gene: TRBJ2-3
len: 16
CDR3nt: TGTGCCAGCAGCTTAGCGGGGGGGCTGGATGCAGATACGCAGTATTTT
CDR3aa: CASSLAGGLDADTQYF

d_gene: NA
abundance: NA
v_gene: TRBV6-5
j_gene: TRBJ1-3
len: 13
CDR3nt: TGTGCCAGCACTCAGGGGTCTGGAAACACCATATATTTT
CDR3aa: CASTQGSGNTIYF

d_gene: TRBD1
abundance: NA
v_gene: TRBV15
j_gene: TRBJ1-1
len: 14
CDR3nt: TGTGCCACCAGCAGTTTCACAGGGGGCACTGAAGCTTTCTTT
CDR3aa: CATSSFTGGTEAFF

d_gene: NA
abundance: NA
v_gene: TRBV5-1
j_gene: TRBJ2-2
len: 16
CDR3nt: TGCGCCAGCAGCTTGTTTGTCGGGGTGAACACCGGGGAGCTGTTTTTT
CDR3aa: CASSLFVGVNTGELFF

d_gene: TRBD2
abundance: NA
v_gene: TRBV9
j_gene: TRBJ2-5
len: 16
CDR3nt: TGTGCCAGCAGCGAAAGGCCTAGCGGTTCCCAAGAGACCCAGTACTTC
CDR3aa: CASSERPSGSQETQYF

d_gene: TRBD1
abundance: NA
v_gene: TRBV11-2
j_gene: TRBJ2-7
len: 15
CDR3nt: TGTGCCAGCAGCCTCGGGACAGGGGGCAGATACGAGCAGTACTTC
CDR3aa: CASSLGTGGRYEQYF

d_gene: TRBD1
abundance: NA
v_gene: TRBV27
j_gene: TRBJ2-7
len: 14
CDR3nt: TGTGCCAGCAGTGCCGAGACAGGGGGCTACGAGCAGTACTTC
CDR3aa: CASSAETGGYEQYF

d_gene: TRBD1
abundance: NA
v_gene: TRBV19
j_gene: TRBJ1-4
len: 13
CDR3nt: TGTGCCAGTAGTAAACAGGGGGCTGAAAAACTGTTTTTT
CDR3aa: CASSKQGAEKLFF

d_gene: TRBD2
abundance: once
v_gene: TRBV5-1
j_gene: TRBJ2-3
len: 16
CDR3nt: TGCGCCAGCAGCGCCACGGGAGCGGGGGAAAGAGATACGCAGTATTTT
CDR3aa: CASSATGAGERDTQYF

d_gene: TRBD1
abundance: NA
v_gene: TRBV19
j_gene: TRBJ1-2
len: 14
CDR3nt: TGTGCCAGTAGTGGCGGACAGGGAAACTATGGCTACACCTTC
CDR3aa: CASSGGQGNYGYTF

d_gene: TRBD2
abundance: NA
v_gene: TRBV7-2
j_gene: TRBJ2-1
len: 14
CDR3nt: TGTGCCAGCAGCTTAGACGGGGGGGACAATGAGCAGTTCTTC
CDR3aa: CASSLDGGDNEQFF

d_gene: NA
abundance: few
v_gene: TRBV7-6
j_gene: TRBJ2-7
len: 12
CDR3nt: TGTGCCAGCAGCTTAGGCGACTACGAGCAGTACTTC
CDR3aa: CASSLGDYEQYF